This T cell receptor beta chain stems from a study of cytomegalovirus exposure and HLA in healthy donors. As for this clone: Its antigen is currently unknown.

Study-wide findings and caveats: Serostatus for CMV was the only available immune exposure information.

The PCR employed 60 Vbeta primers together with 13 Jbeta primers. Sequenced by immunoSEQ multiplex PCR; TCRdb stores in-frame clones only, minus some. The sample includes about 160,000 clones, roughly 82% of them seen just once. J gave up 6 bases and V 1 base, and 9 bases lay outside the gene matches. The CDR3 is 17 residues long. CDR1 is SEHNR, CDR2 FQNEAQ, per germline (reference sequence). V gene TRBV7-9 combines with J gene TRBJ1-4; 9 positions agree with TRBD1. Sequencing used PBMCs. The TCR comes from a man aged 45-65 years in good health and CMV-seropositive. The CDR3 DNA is TGTGCCAGCAGCTTAGTCTTCGGGACAGGGAGGGATGAAAAACTGTTTTTT. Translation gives CASSLVFGTGRDEKLFF.